This TCR beta chain was sequenced for a study of T cell changes during pregnancy in multiple sclerosis. This clone showed up just once. This CDR3 is 14 amino acids long. The ends were cut back, 5 bases at V and 3 bases at J, with 10 bases in the middle. Germline CDR1 KGHSH, CDR2 LQKENI. Clones were sequenced by immunoSEQ multiplex PCR, and TCRdb holds only the in-frame ones, with some missing. The table includes about 57,000 clones, more than 85% detected once. The rearrangement joins TRBV18 to TRBJ2-2; D not resolved. This TCR came from a female donor with multiple sclerosis, enrolled in a pregnancy study. Sequences were derived from CD4+ T cells from peripheral blood mononuclear cells, sampled in the third trimester of pregnancy. CDR3 coding DNA: TGTGCCAGCTCATCAACGGTCGACACCGGGGAGCTGTTTTTT. Translating it yields CASSSTVDTGELFF.